Detailed here is one T cell receptor beta chain. The antigen it binds to is not known. It has no much larger one-base neighbor in the sample; base qualities were not kept. Libraries were built with 5' RACE. Sequencer: NextSeq 500. In the TCR library protocol, unique molecular identifiers were attached to individual cDNA molecules to correct for PCR bias and sequencing error. Both TCR alpha and beta chains were sequenced, and tight co-correlation was observed between alpha and beta sequence abundances in each sample. Per the authors' processing: Decombinator V4 was used to annotate the V gene, J gene and CDR3 of the TCR sequences. Expanded TCRs were defined as changing significantly between any two time points under a Poisson model with p below 0.0001. TCR abundances were normalised to the total number of TCRs sequenced in each sample and reported as counts per million. TRAV1-2 paired with TRAJ12, TRAJ20 or TRAJ33 defined MAIT TCRs, while TRAV10 paired with TRAJ18 defined iNKT TCRs. VDJdb, accessed 1 November 2021, was searched for CMV, EBV and SARS-CoV-2 annotated TCRs, excluding TCRs annotated for multiple antigens. The public reads were run again by TCRdb, first through fastp at Q25 and then through MiXCR, and only productive beta chains were kept. Rows merge per CDR3 protein into single entries with the most common DNA and genes. These V and J calls originate from TCRdb's pipeline instead of the authors' own analysis. The sample yields roughly 97,000 distinct CDR3 sequences; 11% were counted once. The ten largest make up 4.7% of the sample.

Looking up the germline V gene (reference sequence) yields CDR1 SGHKS and CDR2 YYEKEE. Including cysteine and phenylalanine, the CDR3 has 14 amino acids. CDR3 DNA is the only sequence kept; it has 42 bases, read in frame from the first base. Trimming takes 1 base from V and 3 bases from J, and the germline ends sit 10 bases apart. The data originate from a study of early T cells in non-severe SARS-CoV-2 infection listed by TCRdb under 2021. The study in broad terms: TCR sequencing used bulk RNA from unsorted whole blood, so alpha and beta chains could not be paired.

The investigation overall reported the following: VDJdb matching was skewed toward anti-spike CD8 responses and likely underestimated virus-specific expansions by missing private and CD4 specificities.

A case-control design nested within a healthcare worker cohort in London, UK, was used, with weekly nasopharyngeal swab PCR tests and blood sampling performed. Healthcare workers were recruited between 23 and 31 March 2020, during the week of the UK lockdown, and were followed weekly for up to about 16 weeks. The source material was whole blood, sampled at baseline. The chain is made from TRBV5-5 and TRBJ1-2; the D gene is perhaps TRBD1, from 5 matching bases. This clonotype was obtained from an adult who was a healthcare worker with PCR-confirmed SARS-CoV-2 infection or an uninfected control (not recorded which). The nucleotides are TGTGCCAGCAGCTTGTATGTGGGGGACTATGGCTACACCTTC. It encodes CASSLYVGDYGYTF.